This T cell receptor (beta chain) is drawn from a study of response to subunit inactivated influenza vaccine. TCRdb re-analysed the RT-PCR reads in MiXCR, keeping a single row per CDR3 protein. Found here are about 780,000 distinct CDR3 sequences, 18% of them singletons; the top ten hold approximately 10%. Study-level points and caveats: Authors suggested that a seasonal influenza vaccination recruits few new T cells each time.

The CDR3 has 16 amino acids. Germline V gives CDR1 LNHNV, CDR2 YYDKDF (reference sequence). Losses at the gene ends were 5 bases for V and 8 bases for J; bases not matched to a gene: 6. This clonotype was detected a few times. The antigen remains undetermined. The clonotype originates from a man aged 50 to 59 who received an inactivated influenza vaccine. The chain employs TRBV15 and TRBJ2-1; 16 bases line up with TRBD2. The starting material was PBMCs from blood, obtained about 5 days after vaccination. CDR3 sequence: CATSSAGTSGRDEQFF. The CDR3 nucleotides read TGTGCCACCAGCTCCGCCGGGACTAGCGGGAGGGATGAGCAGTTCTTC.